This is a list of T cell receptor delta chains from one sample in a study of Vδ1+ human thymocytes. TCRdb reprocessed the multiplex PCR reads through CATT. The sample shows around 60,000 delta-chain clones, more than 13% of them seen only once. The specimen sequenced was Vdelta1+ gamma-delta thymocytes from the thymus. The receptors shown here come from a girl younger than two who had congenital heart surgery. The conserved cysteine and the conserved F or W are not part of the CDR3 here. Fields, in order: D gene, J gene, CDR3 length, V gene, CDR3 protein. The D gene is left open where the match is weak.

TRDD3	TRDJ1	14	TRDV2	ACDTDGATGGLKLI
NA	TRDJ1	15	TRDV1	ALGNDGGWVYTDKLI
TRDD3	TRDJ1	21	TRDV1	ALGERLGWVLGDGLFYTDKLI
TRDD2	TRDJ1	18	TRAV29/DV5	AASSVIPTRGMGYTDKLI
TRDD3	TRDJ1	21	TRDV1	ALGELGLPNALGDSRYTDKLI
TRDD3	TRDJ1	19	TRDV1	ALGELPTRTGGYGHTDKLI
TRDD3	TRDJ1	21	TRDV1	ALGGRGSTGGITPEKYTDKLI
NA	TRDJ1	10	TRAV29/DV5	AAYTGTDKLI
TRDD3	TRDJ1	15	TRDV1	ALHVTGDTSYTDKLI
TRDD3	TRDJ1	19	TRDV1	ALGDLPTSVLGDTRSDKLI
NA	TRDJ1	15	TRDV1	ALGEALLRGYTDKLI
NA	TRDJ3	16	TRAV29/DV5	AAWCWGPFTWDTRQMF
TRDD3	TRDJ1	17	TRDV1	ALGELDPLGDTRSDKLI
TRDD3	TRDJ1	19	TRDV1	ALGRKVVARWGIPSTDKLI
TRDD3	TRDJ1	18	TRDV1	ALGELSVLWGIRGTDKLI
TRDD3	TRDJ1	15	TRDV1	ALGESPAGYATDKLI
NA	TRDJ1	14	TRDV1	ALGELFRAYADKLI
TRDD3	TRDJ1	18	TRDV1	ALGERHFPRTGGYGDKLI
TRDD3	TRDJ1	13	TRDV1	ALGECGGYTDKLI
NA	TRDJ1	16	TRDV2	ACDTTLSDGAATDKLI
NA	TRDJ1	13	TRDV1	ALGELPSYTDKLI
NA	TRDJ1	13	TRDV1	ALGESYVRSDKLI
TRDD3	TRDJ1	19	TRDV1	ALGCARTPLTGGSYTDKLI
NA	TRDJ1	19	TRDV1	ALGEGSYNRPLYLYTDKLI
TRDD3	TRDJ1	16	TRDV2	ACGYWGLGWGDTDKLI
TRDD3	TRDJ1	16	TRDV1	ALGEPTYWGIHTDKLI
TRDD3	TRDJ1	18	TRDV1	ALGFYPSPGGYANTDKLI
TRDD3	TRDJ1	13	TRDV1	ALFYLGDHTDKLI
TRDD3	TRDJ1	18	TRDV1	ALGEQWPCGWGIDTDKLI
TRDD3	TRDJ1	20	TRDV1	ALGTPNRFRTGGYEYTDKLI
TRDD3	TRDJ1	18	TRDV1	ALGEPLPTLGDNTRPKLI
NA	TRDJ1	12	TRDV1	ALGRGWGVDKLI
TRDD3	TRDJ1	13	TRDV2	ACDRYWGQADKLI
NA	TRDJ1	15	TRDV1	ALGASVYAAGPDKLI
NA	TRDJ1	13	TRDV1	ALGELNRGPDKLI
TRDD2	TRDJ1	23	TRDV1	ALGEGFCGPSYAIGRGSYTDKLI
NA	TRDJ1	19	TRDV1	ALGEQGKLPTCTGEPDKLI
NA	TRDJ1	15	TRDV1	ALGEPLLPGYTDKLI
NA	TRDJ1	17	TRDV1	ALGELSPRSLPYTDKLI
TRDD3	TRDJ1	15	TRDV1	ALGELGIRSYTDKLI
NA	TRDJ1	17	TRDV1	ALGELISGWGLLADKLI
TRDD3	TRDJ1	16	TRDV1	ALGELHTGGFWADKLI
NA	TRDJ1	13	TRDV1	ALEGGRDYTDKLI
TRDD3	TRDJ1	17	TRDV2	ACDTAGWGILQYTDKLI
NA	TRDJ1	14	TRDV1	ALGELRGSHTDKLI
TRDD3	TRDJ1	15	TRDV1	ALGEQDLETGGYGLI
NA	TRDJ1	19	TRDV1	ALGEGGTSSYEDTGTDKLI
TRDD3	TRDJ3	23	TRDV2	ACDTPSLLGDNKHFLTWDTRQMF
TRDD3	TRDJ1	18	TRDV1	ALGERFGLTLGVPPEKLI
TRDD3	TRDJ1	13	TRDV1	ALGELWDTADKLI
NA	TRDJ1	15	TRDV1	ALGELGNGLYTDKLI
TRDD3	TRDJ1	19	TRDV1	ALGELDGMVGDTPDTDKLI
NA	TRDJ1	16	TRDV1	ALGELPSYTGDVRKLI
TRDD3	TRDJ1	20	TRDV1	ALGELGIPVLGDLPYTDKLI
NA	TRDJ1	20	TRDV1	ALGETHRGGTEGFPARDKLI